Shown below are 22 T cell receptor beta chains from a single sample sequenced in a study of lymphopenia after photon versus proton radiotherapy. Produced via immunoSEQ multiplex PCR; TCRdb's table is partial and in-frame only. This sample carries about 35,000 clones, 92% of them seen once, and the ten largest clones take roughly 15%. The sample consisted of peripheral blood, taken from a patient treated with photon-based radiotherapy. Receptor source: a man in his sixties with cholangiocarcinoma.

The gene calls are TRBV5-8 and TRBJ2-1; no definite D call. The V and J ends lost 0 bases and 10 bases respectively, with 5 bases between them. Germline loops: CDR1 SGHTS, CDR2 YDEGEE. This CDR3 has 11 amino acids. The CDR3, as DNA: TGTGCCAGCAGCTTGGATCTAGAGCAGTTCTTC. It translates to CASSLDLEQFF.

The chain uses TRBV6-1 and TRBJ2-1; D gene uncertain. Trimming stripped 10 bases from V and 10 bases from J, with 20 bases between. CDR1 is MNHNS and CDR2 is SASEGT in the germline V gene. There are 13 residues in the CDR3. The DNA of the CDR3 is TGTGCCACCATAGTCGGACGGCTCATAGAGCAGTTCTTC. Amino acids: CATIVGRLIEQFF.

V gene TRBV6-1 combines with J gene TRBJ1-2; D gene unclear. Germline lookup yields CDR1 MNHNS and CDR2 SASEGT. V lost 7 bases and J 3 bases, leaving 15 bases between the germline ends. The CDR3 loop spans 14 amino acids. The CDR3 DNA reads TGTGCCAGCACCGGAGGAATCCAGGACTATGGCTACACCTTC. As protein: CASTGGIQDYGYTF.

The V and J genes are TRBV6-5 and TRBJ1-2, with D maybe TRBD1 (5 bases). The germline CDR1 and CDR2 sequences are MNHEY and SVGAGI. This CDR3 has 13 residues. V lost 6 bases and J 4 bases, leaving 12 bases between the germline ends. CDR3 nucleotides: TGTGCCAGCAGCAACCCTGACAGCTATGGCTACACCTTC. Translated: CASSNPDSYGYTF.

The V gene is TRBV7-2, the J gene TRBJ1-5; D not resolved. Per the germline V gene, CDR1 is SGHTA and CDR2 is FQGNSA. This CDR3 has 13 residues. V lost 5 bases and J 4 bases, leaving 9 bases between the germline ends. CDR3 nucleotide sequence: TGTGCCAGCAGCCTCGATCGGAATCAGCCCCAGCATTTT. Its protein product is CASSLDRNQPQHF.

V is TRBV5-1 and J is TRBJ2-3; TRBD2 aligns across 12 bases. Looked up from germline, CDR1 is SGHRS and CDR2 is YFSETQ. The CDR3 has 17 amino acids. The V segment lost 3 bases and the J segment 0 bases; nucleotides outside the gene matches: 5. Here the CDR3 DNA reads TGCGCCAGCAGCTCAGGACTAGCGGGACCTAGCACAGATACGCAGTATTTT. Amino acid sequence: CASSSGLAGPSTDTQYF.

V gene TRBV28 combines with J gene TRBJ1-1; D uncertain. The germline gives CDR1 MDHEN, CDR2 SYDVKM. The CDR3 has 12 amino acids. V lost 7 bases, J lost 0 bases, and 6 bases lay in between. The CDR3 spells CASNIMNTEAFF. The CDR3 nucleotides are TGTGCCAGCAACATCATGAACACTGAAGCTTTCTTT.

The chain's CDR3 is CASSQGQAGRSGANVLTF. CDR3 in DNA: TGCGCCAGCAGCCAAGGACAGGCCGGGCGCTCTGGGGCCAACGTCCTGACTTTC. V is TRBV5-1 and J is TRBJ2-6, with 7 bases that match TRBD1. Trimming took 4 bases from V and 0 from J; bases not matched to a gene: 10. The germline V gene has CDR1 SGHRS and CDR2 YFSETQ. This CDR3 is built from 18 residues.

The chain recombines TRBV7-6 with TRBJ2-2; TRBD1 matches 9 bases. The CDR3 spans 21 residues. The V segment lost 1 base and the J segment 0 bases; nucleotides outside the gene matches: 15. In germline, CDR1 is SGHVS, CDR2 FNYEAQ. Here the CDR3 DNA reads TGTGCCAGCAGCTTAGGCGCCGGGACAGGGAGTACCCTTTCGAACACCGGGGAGCTGTTTTTT. This gives the protein CASSLGAGTGSTLSNTGELFF.

The rearrangement links TRBV6-5 to TRBJ2-7; TRBD1 might be the D (6 bases). The germline V gene has CDR1 MNHEY and CDR2 SVGAGI. The CDR3 totals 13 residues. V dropped 2 bases and J dropped 3 bases, with 8 bases sitting between them. This CDR3 is CASSYVQGYEQYF. The CDR3 region has the DNA TGTGCCAGCAGTTACGTACAGGGCTACGAGCAGTACTTC.

Concerning this clone itself: The germline gene is not matched at one end of the junction; a read error may be the cause. The rearrangement links TRBV4-1 to TRBJ1-2; D remains ambiguous. Germline V lookup: CDR1 MGHRA, CDR2 YSYEKL. The CDR3 is made up of 14 amino acids. CDR3: CASRQVGELYGYTF. The CDR3 DNA reads as TGCGCCAGCAGACAAGTCGGGGAACTCTATGGCTACACCTTC.

The CDR3 sequence: CAATHRGKVEKLFF. CDR3 coding DNA: TGTGCCGCCACGCACCGGGGGAAGGTCGAAAAACTGTTTTTT. J is TRBJ1-4 and V is TRBV28; the D gene is possibly TRBD1 (5 bases). V was shortened by 11 bases and J by 8 bases, with 21 bases between the two germline ends. CDR3 length: 14 amino acids. Looked up from germline, CDR1 is MDHEN and CDR2 is SYDVKM.

The CDR3 DNA sequence: TGTGCCAGCAGCCCCGGGACACAGAATCAGCCCCAGCATTTT. It encodes CASSPGTQNQPQHF. The chain carries TRBV28 and TRBJ1-5, with a tentative D call TRBD1 (6 bases). The V gene's germline CDR1 is MDHEN and CDR2 SYDVKM. Trimming took 6 bases from V and 4 from J, leaving 13 bases between them. This CDR3 is built from 14 residues.

This clone is a singleton in its sample. The V and J genes are TRBV6-5 and TRBJ2-7; D is possibly TRBD1 (6 bases). In germline, CDR1 is MNHEY, CDR2 SVGAGI. This CDR3 contains 16 residues. The germline V and J ends were trimmed by 1 base and 3 bases, with 16 bases remaining between them. Here the CDR3 reads CASSYYRDQGIYEQYF. CDR3 sequence (DNA): TGTGCCAGCAGTTACTACAGGGACCAGGGGATCTACGAGCAGTACTTC.

The CDR3 reads CASSSGTGAGEQFF. The CDR3 region has the DNA TGTGCCAGCAGCTCCGGGACAGGGGCAGGTGAGCAGTTCTTC. V is TRBV5-6 and J is TRBJ2-1, with 10 bases lining up with TRBD1. The CDR3 runs 14 residues. Germline lookup yields CDR1 SGHDT and CDR2 YYEEEE. The V gene end was trimmed by 3 bases and the J gene end by 9 bases; junction bases not matched to a gene: 6.

This clone has just one count. The chain recombines TRBV6-5 with TRBJ2-7; D ambiguous. The CDR3 contains 15 residues. From germline, CDR1 is MNHEY and CDR2 SVGAGI. Trimming cost V 2 bases and J 0 bases, with 11 bases left between them. CDR3 sequence: CASSYGAGVSYEQYF. The CDR3 nucleotides are TGTGCCAGCAGTTACGGAGCAGGCGTCTCCTACGAGCAGTACTTC.

The chain is built from TRBV2 and TRBJ2-7; D gene ambiguous. V was pared by 6 bases and J by 0 bases, with 6 bases between. The germline V gene encodes CDR1 SNHLY and CDR2 FYNNEI. The CDR3 has 12 residues. The CDR3 protein is CASSFVSYEQYF. The CDR3 DNA reads TGTGCCAGCAGCTTCGTCTCCTACGAGCAGTACTTC.

The chain employs TRBV6-5 and TRBJ2-1, with D maybe TRBD1 (6 bases). The CDR3 contains 15 residues. The germline gives CDR1 MNHEY, CDR2 SVGAGI. Trimming left V 6 bases short and J 12 bases short, with 24 bases between. The CDR3, as DNA: TGTGCCAGCAGACTGACAGAGTGGGGACAATATGGGCAGTTCTTC. Translation gives CASRLTEWGQYGQFF.

The chain is built from TRBV9 and TRBJ2-3; D is undetermined. CDR3 length: 14 amino acids. V was cut by 0 bases and J by 1 base, with 6 bases left in between. In germline, CDR1 is SGDLS, CDR2 YYNGEE. In DNA form, the CDR3 reads TGTGCCAGCAGCGTAGGGGTGGGCACAGATACGCAGTATTTT. It translates to CASSVGVGTDTQYF.

The chain links TRBV4-2 to TRBJ1-1; D may be TRBD1 (6 bases). The V and J ends lost 0 bases and 5 bases respectively, with 13 bases between them. CDR3 size: 15 residues. Germline values: CDR1 LGHNA, CDR2 YNFKEQ. The CDR3 sequence: CASSQELGARTEAFF. CDR3 nucleotide sequence: TGTGCCAGCAGCCAAGAATTGGGGGCTAGGACTGAAGCTTTCTTT.

This chain joins TRBV6-1 and TRBJ2-7; tentative D call: TRBD2 (6 bases). This CDR3 comprises 15 residues. Per germline, CDR1 MNHNS and CDR2 SASEGT. V was shortened by 6 bases and J by 2 bases, with 17 bases between the two germline ends. The CDR3 region is CASRTGTLFPYEQYF. The CDR3 DNA sequence: TGTGCCAGCAGAACCGGGACTCTATTTCCCTACGAGCAGTACTTC.

V and J are TRBV2 and TRBJ2-6, with 8 bases lining up with TRBD1. The CDR3 is 15 amino acids. Germline CDR1 is SNHLY and CDR2 is FYNNEI. With 8 bases clipped from V and 0 bases from J, the junction kept 3 bases outside the gene matches. The CDR3 is CASEDRASGANVLTF. CDR3 nucleotides: TGTGCCAGCGAGGACAGGGCCTCTGGGGCCAACGTCCTGACTTTC.